This TCR beta chain was identified in a study of T cell repertoires in cytomegalovirus infection. Study-level background: It was recently identified HLA-C-restricted and well-studied HLA-B-restricted CMV epitopes that the study used. Public TCR beta signatures provided an indication of both CMV infection and a matching HLA type. Broader study findings: The cumulative frequency of public TCR beta families distinguished individuals who carried CMV together with the relevant HLA. CMV-specific TCR beta clonotypes restricted by HLA-C dominated the ex vivo response.

In germline, CDR1 is MNHNY, CDR2 SVGAGI (reference sequence). V dropped 2 bases and J dropped 1; count of bases not matched to a gene: 15. This CDR3 is 21 amino acids long. TCRdb called the reads again in MiXCR, with one record for every CDR3 protein. In the table there are about 400,000 distinct CDR3 sequences, just under 35% of which are singletons. This clonotype was found a few times. Its antigen remains unidentified. The chain is built from TRBV6-6 and TRBJ1-5; the match to TRBD1 covers 12 bases. The sample was cultured PBMCs, taken from culture after CMV antigen stimulation. The source of this sequence is a human donor in good health (CMV status not recorded). Some clones in this sample may be carry-over from other donors' samples. The DNA of the CDR3 is TGTGCCAGCAGTTACCGTCCCAGGGACAGGGGGCGCGGTATGAGCAATCAGCCCCAGCATTTT. It specifies CASSYRPRDRGRGMSNQPQHF.